What follows is one TCR beta chain and its context. The data derive from a study of blood T cell repertoires in COVID-19. Study summary: Acute and convalescent COVID-19 specimens originated in the United States, Italy and Spain.

The table came from immunoSEQ multiplex PCR; TCRdb's copy has only in-frame clones and leaves some out. The data show about 150,000 clones, with 70% to 90% seen just once and 5.5% to 7% held by the top ten. V lost 3 bases to trimming and J lost 5 bases; unmatched junction nucleotides: 8. The CDR3 runs 15 residues. The germline gives CDR1 MNHEY, CDR2 SMNVEV (reference sequence). The sequence derives from a man aged 45-60 years with active or convalescent COVID-19. The sample taken for sequencing was peripheral blood. The chain recombines TRBV27 with TRBJ2-5, with TRBD2 matching 8 bases. DNA for the CDR3: TGTGCCAGCAGTTTTGAGGCGGGGGGCCGTGAGACCCAGTACTTC. Protein: CASSFEAGGRETQYF.